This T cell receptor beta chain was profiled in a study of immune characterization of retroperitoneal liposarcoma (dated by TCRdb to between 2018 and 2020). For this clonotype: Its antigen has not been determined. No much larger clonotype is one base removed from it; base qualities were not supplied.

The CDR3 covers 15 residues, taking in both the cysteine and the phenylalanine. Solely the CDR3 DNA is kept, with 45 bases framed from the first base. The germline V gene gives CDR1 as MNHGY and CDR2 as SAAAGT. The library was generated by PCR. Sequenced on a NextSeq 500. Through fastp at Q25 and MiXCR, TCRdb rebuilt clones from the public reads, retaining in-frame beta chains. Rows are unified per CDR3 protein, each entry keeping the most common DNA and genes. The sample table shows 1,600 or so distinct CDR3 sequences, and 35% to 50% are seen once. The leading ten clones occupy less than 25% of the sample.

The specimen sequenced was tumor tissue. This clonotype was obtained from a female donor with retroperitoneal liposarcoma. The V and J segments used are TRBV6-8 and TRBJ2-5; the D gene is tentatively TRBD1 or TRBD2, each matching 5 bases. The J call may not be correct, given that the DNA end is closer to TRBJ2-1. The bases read TGTGCCAGCAGTTACGAGGGGTTGGGGATGGAGACCCAGTTCTTC. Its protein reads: CASSYEGLGMETQFF.